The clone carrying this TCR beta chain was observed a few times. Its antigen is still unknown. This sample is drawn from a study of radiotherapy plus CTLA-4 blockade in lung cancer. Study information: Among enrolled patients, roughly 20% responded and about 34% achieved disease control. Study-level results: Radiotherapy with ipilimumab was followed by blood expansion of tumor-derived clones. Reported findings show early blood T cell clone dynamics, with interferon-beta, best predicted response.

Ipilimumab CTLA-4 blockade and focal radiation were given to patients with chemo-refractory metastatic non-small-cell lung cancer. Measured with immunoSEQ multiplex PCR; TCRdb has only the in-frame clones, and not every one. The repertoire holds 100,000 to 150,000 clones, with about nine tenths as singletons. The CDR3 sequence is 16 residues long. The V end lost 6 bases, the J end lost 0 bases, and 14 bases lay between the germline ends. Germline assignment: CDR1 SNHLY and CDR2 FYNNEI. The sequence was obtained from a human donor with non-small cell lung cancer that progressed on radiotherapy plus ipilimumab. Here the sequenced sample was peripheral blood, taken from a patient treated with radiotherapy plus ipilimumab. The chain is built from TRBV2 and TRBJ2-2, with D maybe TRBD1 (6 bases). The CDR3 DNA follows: TGTGCCAGCAGGGCGGTCAGGGGCGCGAACACCGGGGAGCTGTTTTTT. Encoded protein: CASRAVRGANTGELFF.